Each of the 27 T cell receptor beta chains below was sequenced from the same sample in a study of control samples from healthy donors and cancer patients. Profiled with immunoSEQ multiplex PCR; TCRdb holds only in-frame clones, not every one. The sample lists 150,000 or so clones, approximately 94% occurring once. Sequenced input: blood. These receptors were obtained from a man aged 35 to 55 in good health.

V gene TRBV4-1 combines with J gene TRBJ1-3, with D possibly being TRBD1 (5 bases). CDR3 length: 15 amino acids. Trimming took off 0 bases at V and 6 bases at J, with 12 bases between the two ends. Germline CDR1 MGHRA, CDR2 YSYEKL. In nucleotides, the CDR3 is TGCGCCAGCAGCCAAGATTGGGGCCTGCTAAACACCATATATTTT. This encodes CASSQDWGLLNTIYF.

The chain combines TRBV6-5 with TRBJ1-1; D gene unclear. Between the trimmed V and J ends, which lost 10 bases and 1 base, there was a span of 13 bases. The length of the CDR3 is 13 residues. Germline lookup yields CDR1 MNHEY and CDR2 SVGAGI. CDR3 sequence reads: CATQRGRNTEAFF. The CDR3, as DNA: TGTGCCACCCAGAGAGGTCGGAACACTGAAGCTTTCTTT.

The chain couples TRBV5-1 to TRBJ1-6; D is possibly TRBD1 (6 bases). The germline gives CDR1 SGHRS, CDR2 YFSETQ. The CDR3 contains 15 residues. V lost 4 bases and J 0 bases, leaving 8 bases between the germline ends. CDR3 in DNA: TGCGCCAGCAGCCTGACAGGCTCCTATAATTCACCCCTCCACTTT. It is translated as CASSLTGSYNSPLHF.

CDR3 nucleotide sequence: TGTGCCAGCAGCCCCGGACAGGCTAGCACAGATACGCAGTATTTT. This codes for CASSPGQASTDTQYF. V is TRBV14 and J is TRBJ2-3; 7 positions match TRBD1. The CDR3 is 15 amino acids. The trim removed 4 bases at V and 0 bases at J, leaving 4 bases unmatched. Germline V gene data show CDR1 as SGHDN and CDR2 as FVKESK.

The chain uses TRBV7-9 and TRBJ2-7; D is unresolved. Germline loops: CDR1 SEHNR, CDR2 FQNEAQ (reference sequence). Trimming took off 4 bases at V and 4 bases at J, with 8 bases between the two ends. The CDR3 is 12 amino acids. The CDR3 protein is CASSSGPYEQYF. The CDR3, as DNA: TGTGCCAGCAGCTCCGGACCTTACGAGCAGTACTTC.

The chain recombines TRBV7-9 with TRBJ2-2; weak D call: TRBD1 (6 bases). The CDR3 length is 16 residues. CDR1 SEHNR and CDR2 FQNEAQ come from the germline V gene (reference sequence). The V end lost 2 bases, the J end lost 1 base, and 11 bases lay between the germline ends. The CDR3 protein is CASSLMGQVNTGELFF. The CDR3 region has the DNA TGTGCCAGCAGCTTAATGGGACAAGTGAACACCGGGGAGCTGTTTTTT.

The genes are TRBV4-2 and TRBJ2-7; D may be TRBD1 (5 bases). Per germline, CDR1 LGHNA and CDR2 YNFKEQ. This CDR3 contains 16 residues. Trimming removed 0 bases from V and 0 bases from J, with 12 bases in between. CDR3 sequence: CASSQDLGRRSYEQYF. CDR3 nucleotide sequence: TGTGCCAGCAGCCAAGACTTGGGGCGCCGCTCCTACGAGCAGTACTTC.

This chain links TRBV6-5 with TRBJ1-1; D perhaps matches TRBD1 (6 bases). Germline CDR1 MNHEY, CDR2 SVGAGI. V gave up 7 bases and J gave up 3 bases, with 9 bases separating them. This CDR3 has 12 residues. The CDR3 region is CASTRTDTEAFF. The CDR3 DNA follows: TGTGCCAGCACCCGGACAGACACTGAAGCTTTCTTT.

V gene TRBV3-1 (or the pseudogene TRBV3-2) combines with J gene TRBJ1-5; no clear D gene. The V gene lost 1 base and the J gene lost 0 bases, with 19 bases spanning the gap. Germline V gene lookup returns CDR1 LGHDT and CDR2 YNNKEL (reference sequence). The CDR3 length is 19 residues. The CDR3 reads CASSQGVWRQTYSNQPQHF. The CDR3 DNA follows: TGTGCCAGCAGCCAAGGAGTCTGGCGTCAGACCTATAGCAATCAGCCCCAGCATTTT.

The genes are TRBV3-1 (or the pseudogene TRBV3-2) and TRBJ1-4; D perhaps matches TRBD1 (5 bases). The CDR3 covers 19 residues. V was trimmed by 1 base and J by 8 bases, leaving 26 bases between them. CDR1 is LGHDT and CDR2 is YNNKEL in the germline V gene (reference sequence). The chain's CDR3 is CASSQAGRGHPSYEEKLFF. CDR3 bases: TGTGCCAGCAGCCAAGCCGGCCGAGGACACCCTTCGTATGAGGAAAAACTGTTTTTT.

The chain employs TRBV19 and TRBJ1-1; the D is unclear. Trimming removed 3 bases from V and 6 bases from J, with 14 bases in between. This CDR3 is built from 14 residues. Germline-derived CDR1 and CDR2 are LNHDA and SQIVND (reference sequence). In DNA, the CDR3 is TGTGCCAGTAGTATTCCCCGATTTAGTGCTGAAGCTTTCTTT. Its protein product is CASSIPRFSAEAFF.

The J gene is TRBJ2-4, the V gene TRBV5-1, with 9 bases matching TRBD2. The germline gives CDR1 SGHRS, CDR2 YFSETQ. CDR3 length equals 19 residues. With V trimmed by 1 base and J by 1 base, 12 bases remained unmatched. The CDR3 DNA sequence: TGCGCCAGCAGCTTGACTGTGGGCGGGGGGGCCGGGGCCAAAAACATTCAGTACTTC. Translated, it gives CASSLTVGGGAGAKNIQYF.

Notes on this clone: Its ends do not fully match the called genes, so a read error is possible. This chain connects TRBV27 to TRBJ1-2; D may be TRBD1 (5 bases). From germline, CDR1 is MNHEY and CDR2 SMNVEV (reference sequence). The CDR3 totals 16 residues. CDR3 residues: CASSPGLGVDAYSYTF. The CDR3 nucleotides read TGTGCCAGCAGCCCCGGTTTAGGGGTCGATGCCTATAGCTACACCTTC.

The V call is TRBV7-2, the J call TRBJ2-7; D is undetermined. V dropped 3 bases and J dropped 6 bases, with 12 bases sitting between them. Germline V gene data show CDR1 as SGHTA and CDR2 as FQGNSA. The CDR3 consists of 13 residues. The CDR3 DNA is TGTGCCAGCAGCTTCCCCTACGGCCTCGAGCAGTACTTC. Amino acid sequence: CASSFPYGLEQYF.

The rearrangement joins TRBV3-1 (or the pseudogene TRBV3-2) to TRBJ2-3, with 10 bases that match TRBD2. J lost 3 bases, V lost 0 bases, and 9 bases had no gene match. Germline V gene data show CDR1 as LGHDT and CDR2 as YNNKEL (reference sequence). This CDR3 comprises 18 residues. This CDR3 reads CASSQDNRAGGVTDTQYF. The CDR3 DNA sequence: TGTGCCAGCAGCCAAGATAATCGAGCGGGGGGGGTAACAGATACGCAGTATTTT.

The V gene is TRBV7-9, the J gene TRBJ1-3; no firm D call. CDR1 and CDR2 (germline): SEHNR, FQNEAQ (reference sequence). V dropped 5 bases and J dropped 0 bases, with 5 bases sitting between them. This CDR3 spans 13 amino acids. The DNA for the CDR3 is TGTGCCAGCAGCACCCTCTCTGGAAACACCATATATTTT. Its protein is CASSTLSGNTIYF.

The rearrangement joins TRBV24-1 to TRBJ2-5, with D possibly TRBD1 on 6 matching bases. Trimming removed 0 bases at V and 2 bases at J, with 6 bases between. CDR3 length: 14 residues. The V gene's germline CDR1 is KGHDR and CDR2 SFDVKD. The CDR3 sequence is CATSDLRGQETQYF. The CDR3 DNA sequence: TGTGCCACCAGTGATTTGAGGGGGCAAGAGACCCAGTACTTC.

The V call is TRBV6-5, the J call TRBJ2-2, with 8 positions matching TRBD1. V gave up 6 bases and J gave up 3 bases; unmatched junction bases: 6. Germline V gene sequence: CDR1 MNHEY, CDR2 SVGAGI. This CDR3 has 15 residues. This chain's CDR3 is CASRMDRADTGELFF. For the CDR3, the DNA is TGTGCCAGCAGGATGGACAGGGCTGACACCGGGGAGCTGTTTTTT.

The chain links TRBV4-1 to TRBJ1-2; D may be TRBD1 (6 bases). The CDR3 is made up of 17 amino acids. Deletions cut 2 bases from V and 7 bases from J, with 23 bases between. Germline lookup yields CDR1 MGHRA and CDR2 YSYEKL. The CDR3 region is CASSQLSLPQGNPGYTF. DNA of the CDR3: TGCGCCAGCAGCCAACTATCACTTCCACAGGGAAATCCTGGCTACACCTTC.

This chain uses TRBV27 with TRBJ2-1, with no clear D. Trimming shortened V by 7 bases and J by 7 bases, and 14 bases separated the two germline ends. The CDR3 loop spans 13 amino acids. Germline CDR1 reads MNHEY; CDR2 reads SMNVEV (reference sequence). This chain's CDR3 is CASNYPSGNEQFF. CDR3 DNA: TGTGCCAGCAATTATCCCTCAGGTAATGAGCAGTTCTTC.

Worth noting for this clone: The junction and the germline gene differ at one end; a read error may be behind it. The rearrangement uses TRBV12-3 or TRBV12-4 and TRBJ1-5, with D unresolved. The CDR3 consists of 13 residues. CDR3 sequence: CASSLTGNQSQHF. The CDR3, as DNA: TGTGCCAGCAGTTTAACGGGCAATCAGTCCCAGCATTTT.

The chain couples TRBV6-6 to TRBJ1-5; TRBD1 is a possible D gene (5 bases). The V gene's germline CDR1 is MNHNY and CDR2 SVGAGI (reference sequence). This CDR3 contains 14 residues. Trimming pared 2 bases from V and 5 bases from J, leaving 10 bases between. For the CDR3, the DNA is TGTGCCAGCAGTTACGCGGGGGACTATCAGCCCCAGCATTTT. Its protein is CASSYAGDYQPQHF.

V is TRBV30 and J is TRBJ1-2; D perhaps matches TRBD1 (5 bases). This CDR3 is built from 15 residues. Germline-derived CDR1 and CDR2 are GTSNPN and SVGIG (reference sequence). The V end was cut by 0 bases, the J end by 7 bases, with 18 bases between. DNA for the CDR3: TGTGCCTGGAGTGTACTGACGTGGGGCGCGGGTGGCTACACCTTC. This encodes CAWSVLTWGAGGYTF.

CDR3 sequence (DNA): TGCAGCGTGATGAGAGGGGACCTCGACAATGAGCAGTTCTTC. As protein: CSVMRGDLDNEQFF. The chain recombines TRBV29-1 with TRBJ2-1; either TRBD1 or TRBD2 may supply D (5 bases each). This CDR3 region has 14 residues. The V and J ends lost 6 bases and 5 bases respectively, with 17 bases between them. Germline assignment: CDR1 SQVTM and CDR2 ANQGSEA.

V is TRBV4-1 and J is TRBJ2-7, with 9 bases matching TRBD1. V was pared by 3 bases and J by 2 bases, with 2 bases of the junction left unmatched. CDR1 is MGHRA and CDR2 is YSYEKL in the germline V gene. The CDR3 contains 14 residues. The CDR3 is CASSQRQGAYEQYF. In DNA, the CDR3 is TGCGCCAGCAGCCAGAGACAGGGGGCCTACGAGCAGTACTTC.

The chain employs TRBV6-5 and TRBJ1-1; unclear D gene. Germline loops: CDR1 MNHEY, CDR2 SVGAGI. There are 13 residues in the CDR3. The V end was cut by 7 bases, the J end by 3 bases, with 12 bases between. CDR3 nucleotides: TGTGCCAGCATAGATAGATGGGACACTGAAGCTTTCTTT. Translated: CASIDRWDTEAFF.

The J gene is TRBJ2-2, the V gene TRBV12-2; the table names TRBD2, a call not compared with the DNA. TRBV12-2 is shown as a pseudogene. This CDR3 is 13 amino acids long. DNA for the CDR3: TGTGCAAGTCGCTTAGGAGGGACCGGGGAGCTGTTTTTT. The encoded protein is CASRLGGTGELFF.